Listed below are T cell receptor beta chains from one sample, sequenced in a study of response to subunit inactivated influenza vaccine. TCRdb passed the RT-PCR reads through MiXCR, listing each CDR3 protein once. Here the sample spans about 160,000 distinct CDR3 sequences, roughly a tenth being singletons. The input for sequencing was non-naive T cells sorted from PBMCs, taken 45 days after vaccination. Receptors originate from a man aged 50 to 60 who received an inactivated influenza vaccine. Each CDR3 is given with its conserved first and last residue. D genes are given only for firm matches. A row's size may be missing; if present it is once, few, many or a size class.

v_call: TRBV4-2; j_call: TRBJ2-5; clone_size: few; d_call: TRBD2; cdr3_aa: CASSQGLAGQETQYF; cdr3_nt: TGTGCCAGCAGCCAGGGACTAGCGGGGCAAGAGACCCAGTACTTC
v_call: TRBV10-3; j_call: TRBJ2-5; clone_size: -; d_call: -; cdr3_aa: CAISESSETQYF; cdr3_nt: TGTGCCATCAGTGAATCATCAGAGACCCAGTACTTC
v_call: TRBV10-3; j_call: TRBJ1-6; clone_size: -; d_call: TRBD1; cdr3_aa: CATRNEGARNSPLHF; cdr3_nt: TGTGCCACCCGAAACGAGGGGGCCCGGAATTCACCCCTCCACTTT
v_call: TRBV6-4; j_call: TRBJ2-7; clone_size: -; d_call: TRBD2; cdr3_aa: CASSGGRRRGCTF; cdr3_nt: TGTGCCAGCAGTGGAGGGAGGAGGCGGGGGTGCACCTTC
v_call: TRBV20-1; j_call: TRBJ2-3; clone_size: -; d_call: -; cdr3_aa: CSAGRDFPDTQYF; cdr3_nt: TGCAGTGCCGGGCGGGACTTCCCAGATACGCAGTATTTT
v_call: TRBV7-3; j_call: TRBJ2-5; clone_size: -; d_call: TRBD2; cdr3_aa: CASSIAGGETQYF; cdr3_nt: TGTGCCAGCAGCATAGCGGGGGGGGAGACCCAGTACTTC
v_call: TRBV20-1; j_call: TRBJ2-1; clone_size: -; d_call: TRBD1; cdr3_aa: CSARVGTGVTNEQFF; cdr3_nt: TGCAGTGCTAGAGTAGGGACAGGGGTCACCAATGAGCAGTTCTTC
v_call: TRBV7-3; j_call: TRBJ2-1; clone_size: few; d_call: TRBD1; cdr3_aa: CASSLKGWDSPYNEQFF; cdr3_nt: TGTGCCAGCAGCTTAAAAGGATGGGACAGCCCCTACAATGAGCAGTTCTTC
v_call: TRBV10-3; j_call: TRBJ2-7; clone_size: few; d_call: TRBD2; cdr3_aa: CAISQGTSGYEQYF; cdr3_nt: TGTGCCATCAGTCAGGGGACTAGCGGATACGAGCAGTACTTC
v_call: TRBV5-6; j_call: TRBJ1-2; clone_size: -; d_call: TRBD1; cdr3_aa: CASRKAGTGSHGYTF; cdr3_nt: TGTGCCAGCAGGAAGGCCGGGACAGGGTCTCACGGCTACACCTTC
v_call: TRBV5-1; j_call: TRBJ2-2; clone_size: few; d_call: TRBD1; cdr3_aa: CASSSGQGGTGELFF; cdr3_nt: TGCGCCAGCAGCTCTGGACAGGGAGGAACCGGGGAGCTGTTTTTT
v_call: TRBV7-8; j_call: TRBJ2-1; clone_size: few; d_call: -; cdr3_aa: CASSPPLRSSYNEQFF; cdr3_nt: TGTGCCAGCAGCCCACCCCTCCGTAGCTCCTACAATGAGCAGTTCTTC
v_call: TRBV20-1; j_call: TRBJ2-5; clone_size: -; d_call: -; cdr3_aa: CSAYTTGWVETQYF; cdr3_nt: TGCAGTGCTTACACGACCGGGTGGGTTGAGACCCAGTACTTC
v_call: TRBV6-1; j_call: TRBJ1-5; clone_size: few; d_call: -; cdr3_aa: CASSETSAGPQHF; cdr3_nt: TGTGCCAGCAGTGAAACCTCCGCGGGGCCCCAGCATTTT
v_call: TRBV6-1; j_call: TRBJ2-1; clone_size: -; d_call: TRBD2; cdr3_aa: CASNLTSLGEQFF; cdr3_nt: TGTGCCAGCAACCTGACTAGCCTCGGTGAGCAGTTCTTC
v_call: TRBV29-1; j_call: TRBJ2-3; clone_size: -; d_call: -; cdr3_aa: CSVDRPQCTDTQYF; cdr3_nt: TGCAGCGTTGACAGGCCGCAGTGCACAGATACGCAGTATTTT
v_call: TRBV4-1; j_call: TRBJ2-7; clone_size: -; d_call: TRBD2; cdr3_aa: CASSLTGLAGSSGYEQYF; cdr3_nt: TGCGCCAGCAGCCTAACCGGACTAGCGGGTAGCTCCGGCTACGAGCAGTACTTC
v_call: TRBV10-3; j_call: TRBJ2-2; clone_size: -; d_call: TRBD2; cdr3_aa: CAISGAGETGELFF; cdr3_nt: TGTGCCATCAGTGGGGCGGGGGAAACCGGGGAGCTGTTTTTT
v_call: TRBV6-2/TRBV6-3; j_call: TRBJ1-2; clone_size: few; d_call: -; cdr3_aa: CASSQGKGYGYTF; cdr3_nt: TGTGCCAGCAGCCAAGGAAAGGGCTATGGCTACACCTTC
v_call: TRBV5-1; j_call: TRBJ2-7; clone_size: many; d_call: -; cdr3_aa: CASSGGLEQYF; cdr3_nt: TGCGCCAGCAGCGGAGGGCTCGAGCAGTACTTC
v_call: TRBV29-1; j_call: TRBJ2-1; clone_size: few; d_call: TRBD2; cdr3_aa: CSVESGGAKNEQFF; cdr3_nt: TGCAGCGTTGAAAGCGGGGGGGCCAAGAATGAGCAGTTCTTC
v_call: TRBV11-2; j_call: TRBJ1-3; clone_size: -; d_call: -; cdr3_aa: CASSAKSGNGNTIYF; cdr3_nt: TGTGCCAGCAGCGCCAAGTCTGGAAACGGAAACACCATATATTTT
v_call: TRBV20-1; j_call: TRBJ2-6; clone_size: -; d_call: -; cdr3_aa: CSARAWGDSGANVLTF; cdr3_nt: TGCAGTGCTAGAGCCTGGGGGGACTCTGGGGCCAACGTCCTGACTTTC
v_call: TRBV12-3/TRBV12-4; j_call: TRBJ2-7; clone_size: many; d_call: -; cdr3_aa: CASSDRYEQYF; cdr3_nt: TGTGCCAGCAGTGACAGGTACGAGCAGTACTTC
v_call: TRBV12-2; j_call: TRBJ2-7; clone_size: -; d_call: -; cdr3_aa: CASRLDPTSASLLEQYF; cdr3_nt: TGTGCAAGTCGCTTAGACCCTACTAGCGCAAGTCTTCTCGAGCAGTACTTC
v_call: TRBV20-1; j_call: TRBJ2-1; clone_size: -; d_call: TRBD2; cdr3_aa: CSARNPGGVNEQFF; cdr3_nt: TGCAGTGCTAGGAACCCGGGGGGGGTTAATGAGCAGTTCTTC
v_call: TRBV7-2; j_call: TRBJ2-7; clone_size: many; d_call: -; cdr3_aa: CASSTQTGYYEQYF; cdr3_nt: TGTGCCAGCAGCACCCAGACAGGCTACTACGAGCAGTACTTC
v_call: TRBV29-1; j_call: TRBJ2-5; clone_size: many; d_call: -; cdr3_aa: CSVEDLSEETQYF; cdr3_nt: TGCAGCGTTGAAGATCTTTCGGAAGAGACCCAGTACTTC